Listed below are T cell receptor beta chains from one sample, sequenced in a study of T cells in Graves' hyperthyroidism and ophthalmopathy. TCRdb called the multiplex PCR reads again in MiXCR, with one record for every CDR3 protein. The sample lists under 450,000 distinct CDR3 sequences, about a sixth seen once, with almost 8% in the top ten. Sample: blood. The receptors were gathered from a woman aged 18 to 35 with Graves' hyperthyroidism. The CDR3 runs from the conserved cysteine through the conserved F or W. D genes are given only for firm matches. Size is omitted from some rows. Given values are once, few, many or a class for expanded clones.

clone size	V gene	D gene	J gene	CDR3 protein	CDR3 DNA
few	TRBV30	TRBD2	TRBJ2-1	CAWSVKASGKNEQFF	TGTGCCTGGAGTGTAAAGGCTAGCGGGAAGAATGAGCAGTTCTTC
many	TRBV11-2	TRBD1	TRBJ2-5	CASSLQGARETQYF	TGTGCCAGCAGCTTGCAGGGGGCGCGTGAGACCCAGTACTTC
many	TRBV6-2/TRBV6-3	TRBD1	TRBJ2-5	CASSYSTGMQETQYF	TGTGCCAGCAGTTACTCGACAGGGATGCAGGAGACCCAGTACTTC
many	TRBV30	.	TRBJ1-1	CAWARGNTEAFF	TGTGCCTGGGCCCGGGGGAACACTGAAGCTTTCTTT
many	TRBV15	.	TRBJ2-7	CATSPTRVHEQYF	TGTGCCACCAGCCCAACTAGGGTCCACGAGCAGTACTTC
many	TRBV7-9	.	TRBJ2-6	CASSLGQSSSGANVLTF	TGTGCCAGCAGCTTAGGTCAGAGCAGCTCTGGGGCCAACGTCCTGACTTTC
.	TRBV9	TRBD1	TRBJ1-4	CASSVGTGLLTNEKLFF	TGTGCCAGCAGCGTCGGGACAGGGCTTCTAACTAATGAAAAACTGTTTTTT
.	TRBV3-1	TRBD1	TRBJ2-1	CASSLTPGQAYNEQFF	TGTGCCAGCAGCCTAACCCCGGGACAGGCCTACAATGAGCAGTTCTTC
.	TRBV7-3	.	TRBJ2-3	CASSVLGRDFTDTQYF	TGTGCCAGCAGCGTTTTGGGACGAGATTTCACAGATACGCAGTATTTT
many	TRBV6-1	.	TRBJ1-5	CASSLYREAGQPQHF	TGTGCCAGCAGTCTATACAGGGAGGCAGGTCAGCCCCAGCATTTT
.	TRBV7-9	.	TRBJ2-1	CASSSSGELRGNNEQFF	TGTGCCAGCAGCTCGAGTGGGGAGCTGAGGGGGAACAATGAGCAGTTCTTC
many	TRBV27	TRBD1	TRBJ1-2	CASSAVDRGLGGYTF	TGTGCCAGCAGTGCCGTGGACAGGGGGCTCGGTGGCTACACCTTC